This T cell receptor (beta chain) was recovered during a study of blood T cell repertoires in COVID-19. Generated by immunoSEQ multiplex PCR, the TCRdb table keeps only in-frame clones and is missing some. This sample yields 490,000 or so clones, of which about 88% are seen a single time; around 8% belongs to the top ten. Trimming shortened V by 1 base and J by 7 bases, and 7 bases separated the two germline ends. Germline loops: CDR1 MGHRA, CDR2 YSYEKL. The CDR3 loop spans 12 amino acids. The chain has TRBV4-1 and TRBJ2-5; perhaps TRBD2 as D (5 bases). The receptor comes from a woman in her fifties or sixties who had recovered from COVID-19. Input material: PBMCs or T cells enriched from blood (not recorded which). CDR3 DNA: TGCGCCAGCAGCCAAGTTGCGGGGACCCAGTACTTC. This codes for CASSQVAGTQYF.